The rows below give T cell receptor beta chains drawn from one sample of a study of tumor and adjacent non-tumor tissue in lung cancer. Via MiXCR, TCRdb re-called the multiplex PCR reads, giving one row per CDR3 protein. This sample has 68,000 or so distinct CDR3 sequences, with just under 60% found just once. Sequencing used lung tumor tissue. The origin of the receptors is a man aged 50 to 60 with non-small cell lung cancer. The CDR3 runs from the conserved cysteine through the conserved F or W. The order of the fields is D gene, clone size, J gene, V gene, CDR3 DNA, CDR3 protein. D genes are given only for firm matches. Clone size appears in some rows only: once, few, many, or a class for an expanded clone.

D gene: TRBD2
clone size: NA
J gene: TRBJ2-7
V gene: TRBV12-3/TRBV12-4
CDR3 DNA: TGTGCCAGCCCGCCCCCTTGGGTAGCGGGGAGGTACGAGCAGTACTTC
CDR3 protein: CASPPPWVAGRYEQYF

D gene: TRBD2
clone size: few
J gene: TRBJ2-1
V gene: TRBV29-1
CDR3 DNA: TGCAGCGTCGAACTTCTAGCGGGAGGGCAGAAAGAGCGGCTCTTC
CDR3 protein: CSVELLAGGQKERLF

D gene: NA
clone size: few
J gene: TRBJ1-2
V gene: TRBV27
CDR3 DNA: TGTGCCAGCAGACCTTCGTTGGGGTATGGCTACACCTTC
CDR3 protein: CASRPSLGYGYTF

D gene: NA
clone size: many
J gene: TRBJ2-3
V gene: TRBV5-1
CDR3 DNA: TGCGCCAGCAGCTTGGCTCCAGGGACAGATACGCAGTATTTT
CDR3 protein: CASSLAPGTDTQYF

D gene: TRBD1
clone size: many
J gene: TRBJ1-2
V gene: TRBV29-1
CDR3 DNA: TGCAGCGCCGCGGGACAGTCCTATGGCTACACCTTC
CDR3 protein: CSAAGQSYGYTF

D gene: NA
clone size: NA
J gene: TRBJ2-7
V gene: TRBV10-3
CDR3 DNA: TGTGCCATCAGCGTGACTAACGTGGACGAGCGGTACTTC
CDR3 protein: CAISVTNVDERYF

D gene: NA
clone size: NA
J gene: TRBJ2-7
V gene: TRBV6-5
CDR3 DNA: TGTACCAGCGCCCGGCGGGACGGTTACGAGCACTACTTC
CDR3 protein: CTSARRDGYEHYF

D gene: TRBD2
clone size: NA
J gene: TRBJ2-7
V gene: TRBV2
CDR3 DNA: TGTGACAGCAGTGAAGGCGGGACTAACTACAAGCAGTACTTC
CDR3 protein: CDSSEGGTNYKQYF

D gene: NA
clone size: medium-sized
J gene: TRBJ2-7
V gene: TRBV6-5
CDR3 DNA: TGTGCCAGCAGTACACCCCCTTACGAGCAGTACTTC
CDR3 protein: CASSTPPYEQYF

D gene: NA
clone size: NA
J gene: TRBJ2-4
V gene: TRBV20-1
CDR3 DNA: TGCAGTGCTAGTCGCTGGCAGGACATTCAGTACTTC
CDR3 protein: CSASRWQDIQYF

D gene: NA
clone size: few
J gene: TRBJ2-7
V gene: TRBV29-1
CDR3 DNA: TGTAGCGTTGTATTCGTTAGCGGTAGCTACGAGCAGTACTTC
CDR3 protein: CSVVFVSGSYEQYF

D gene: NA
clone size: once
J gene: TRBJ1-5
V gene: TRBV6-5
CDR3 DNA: TGTGCCAGCAGTTACTCGACGGGGCCGGATCAGCCCCAGCATTTT
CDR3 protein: CASSYSTGPDQPQHF

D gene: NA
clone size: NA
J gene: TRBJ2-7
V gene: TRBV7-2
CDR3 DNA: TGTGCCAGCAGCCCGGGCAGGTACGAGCAGTACTTC
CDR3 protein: CASSPGRYEQYF

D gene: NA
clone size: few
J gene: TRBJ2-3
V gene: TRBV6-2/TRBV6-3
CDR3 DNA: TGTGCCAGCAGGGATCCGGGACATGAAGATACGCAGTATTTT
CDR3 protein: CASRDPGHEDTQYF

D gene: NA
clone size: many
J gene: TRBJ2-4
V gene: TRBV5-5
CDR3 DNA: TGTGCCAGCAGCTTGGGGACAGGGAGGGACATTCAGTACTTC
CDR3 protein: CASSLGTGRDIQYF

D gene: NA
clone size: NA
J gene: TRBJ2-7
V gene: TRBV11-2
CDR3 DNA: TGTGCCAGCAGCTACAGGACTACTCACTACGAGTGGTACTTC
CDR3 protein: CASSYRTTHYEWYF

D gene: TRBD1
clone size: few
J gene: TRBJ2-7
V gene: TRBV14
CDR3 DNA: TGTGCCAGCAGCCAAGGGATTGACAGGGAGAGGTCCTACGAGCAGTACTTC
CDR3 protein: CASSQGIDRERSYEQYF

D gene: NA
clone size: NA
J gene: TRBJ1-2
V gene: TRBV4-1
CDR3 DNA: TGCGTCAGCAGCCAAGTTTCACCGTACTACGGCTATACCTTC
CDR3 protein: CVSSQVSPYYGYTF

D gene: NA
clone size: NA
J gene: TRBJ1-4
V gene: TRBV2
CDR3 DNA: TGTGCCAGCAGAGATCCCTGGCCGAGCAATGAAAAATTGTTTTTT
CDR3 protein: CASRDPWPSNEKLFF

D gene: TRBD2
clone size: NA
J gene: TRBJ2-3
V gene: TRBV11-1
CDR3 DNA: TGTGCCAGCAGACAACTAGCGGGTCTCACTGATACGCAGTATTTT
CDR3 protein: CASRQLAGLTDTQYF

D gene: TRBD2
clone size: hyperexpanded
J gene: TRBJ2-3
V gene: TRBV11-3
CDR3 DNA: TGTGCCAGCAGCCCAGGGACTAGCGGGTTTGCAGATACGCAGTATTTT
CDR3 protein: CASSPGTSGFADTQYF

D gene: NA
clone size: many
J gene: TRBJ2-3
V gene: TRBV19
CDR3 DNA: TGTGCCAGTAGTACCTGGGGCGATACGCAGTATTTT
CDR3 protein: CASSTWGDTQYF

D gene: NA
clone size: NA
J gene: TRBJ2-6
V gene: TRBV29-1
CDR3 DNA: TGCAGCGGCGCAGATGGGGCCTACGTCCTTACATTC
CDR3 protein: CSGADGAYVLTF

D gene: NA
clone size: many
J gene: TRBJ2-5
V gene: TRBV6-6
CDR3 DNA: TGTGCCAGCAGTTTGGACAGCCCAGAGACCCAGTACTTC
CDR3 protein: CASSLDSPETQYF

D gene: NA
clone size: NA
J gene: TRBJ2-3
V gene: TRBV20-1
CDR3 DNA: TGCAGTGCTAGACCTAGGGTACAGGGGAGGTATACGCAGTATTTT
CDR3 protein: CSARPRVQGRYTQYF

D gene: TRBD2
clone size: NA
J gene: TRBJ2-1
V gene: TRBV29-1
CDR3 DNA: TGCAATGTCGAACTTCTAGCGGGAGGGCGGAATGAGCAGTTCTTC
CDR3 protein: CNVELLAGGRNEQFF

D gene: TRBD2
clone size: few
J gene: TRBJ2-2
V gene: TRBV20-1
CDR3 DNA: TGCAGTGCTAGAGATTGGACTAGCGGGGGAGGCGGGGAGCTGTTTTTT
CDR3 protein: CSARDWTSGGGGELFF

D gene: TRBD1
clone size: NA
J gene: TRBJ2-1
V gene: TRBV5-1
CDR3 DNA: TGCGCCAGCAGCTTGGGACAGGGTCCCTACAATGAGCAGTTCTTC
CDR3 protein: CASSLGQGPYNEQFF

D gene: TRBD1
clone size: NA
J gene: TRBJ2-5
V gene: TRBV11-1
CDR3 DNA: TGCGCCAGCAGCTTAGTGGCAGGGGGCACGGAGACCCAGTACTTC
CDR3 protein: CASSLVAGGTETQYF

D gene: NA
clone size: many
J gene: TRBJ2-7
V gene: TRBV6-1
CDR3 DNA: TGTGCCAGCAGTGAATTAGGACCTATATACGAGCAGTACTTC
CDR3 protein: CASSELGPIYEQYF

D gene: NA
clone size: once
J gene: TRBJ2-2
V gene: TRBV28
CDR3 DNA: TGTGCCAGTGGTTTATTAGGGCTCATCGGGGAGCTGTTTTTT
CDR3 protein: CASGLLGLIGELFF

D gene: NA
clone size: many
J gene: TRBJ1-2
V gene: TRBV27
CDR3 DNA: TGTGCCAGCAGTTTGGTAGGTCATGATGGCTACACCTTC
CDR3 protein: CASSLVGHDGYTF

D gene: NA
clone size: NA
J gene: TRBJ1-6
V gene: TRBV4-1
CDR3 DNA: TGCGCCAGCAGCCAAGATAGTTCGGGCGCGTATAATTCACCCCTCCACTTT
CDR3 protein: CASSQDSSGAYNSPLHF

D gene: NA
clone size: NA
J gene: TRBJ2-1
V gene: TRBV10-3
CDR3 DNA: TGTACCATCAGTGAGTCAACTAGCAGCAATGGGCAGTTCTTC
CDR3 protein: CTISESTSSNGQFF

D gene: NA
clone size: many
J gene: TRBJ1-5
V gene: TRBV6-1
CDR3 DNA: TGTGCCAGCAGACCAGGGGTGTTGAGCAATCAGCCCCAGCATTTT
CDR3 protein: CASRPGVLSNQPQHF

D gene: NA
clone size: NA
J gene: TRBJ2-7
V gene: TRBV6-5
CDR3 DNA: TGTGCCGGCGCCTGGCGGGATAGCTACGAGCAGTACTTC
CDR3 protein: CAGAWRDSYEQYF

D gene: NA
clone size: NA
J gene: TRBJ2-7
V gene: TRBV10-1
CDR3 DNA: TGTACCAGCAGTGAGTTCTTCAGGTTACACCGCGGAGAGCAGTACTTC
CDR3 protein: CTSSEFFRLHRGEQYF